This T cell receptor beta chain was profiled in a study of blood T cells in healthy people across ages. Points from the study as a whole: Samples with more naive T cells showed higher observed beta diversity.

A minimum of 6 million PBMCs was isolated per sample. As concerns this clonotype: The antigen is not known.

Together with a sample-barcoded 5' primer, a J-beta primer mix was included in a second PCR lasting roughly 6 to 12 cycles. MiXCR was run by TCRdb on the 5' RACE reads, yielding one entry per CDR3 protein. The data contain about 1.8 million distinct CDR3 sequences, around half of them singletons. The CDR3 has 14 amino acids. J gave up 4 bases and V 1 base, and 5 bases lay outside the gene matches. CDR1 and CDR2 from the germline V gene are DFQATT and SNEGSKA (reference sequence). The TCR originated in a woman aged 40 to 49 in good health. The chain links TRBV20-1 to TRBJ1-2; 8 bases are a match to TRBD1. What was sequenced was blood. CDR3 nucleotides: TGCAGTGCTAGAGCCCCGACAGGGGTCTATGGCTACACCTTC. Translating gives CSARAPTGVYGYTF.